The clone carrying this T cell receptor beta chain was counted many times. The target antigen is unknown. The data are from a study of T cell repertoires in cytomegalovirus infection. TCRdb used MiXCR to reprocess the reads, holding one entry per CDR3 protein. The sample has some 900,000 distinct CDR3 sequences; approximately 32% are singletons. The receptor was derived from a human donor in good health (CMV status not recorded). Some clones in this sample may be carry-over from other donors' samples. Sequenced material: cultured CD8+ T cells from PBMCs, taken from culture after CMV antigen stimulation.

CDR3 sequence reads: CASSEWGDGDNEQFF. The CDR3 DNA is TGTGCCAGCAGTGAATGGGGGGATGGGGACAATGAGCAGTTCTTC. The chain uses TRBV25-1 and TRBJ2-1; the D gene is possibly TRBD2 (6 bases). This CDR3 comprises 15 residues. The V end was cut by 1 base, the J end by 5 bases, with 12 bases between. CDR1 and CDR2 from the germline V gene are MGHDK and SYGVNS.